The sequence of this TCR beta chain was determined in a study of T-cell memory formation after mild COVID-19. MiXCR, applied by TCRdb to the 5' RACE reads, yields one record per CDR3 protein. The data contain about 82,000 distinct CDR3 sequences, about 12% of them seen just once; the ten biggest clones take up 25% to 35%. In its sample, this clonotype was seen a few times. CDR1 is MNHNY, CDR2 SVGAGI, per germline (reference sequence). The V and J ends lost 5 bases and 8 bases, in that order; junction bases with no gene match: 3. The CDR3 spans 12 residues. Material: PBMCs or a T cell subset sorted from them (not recorded which). The source of this sequence is an adult woman who had mild COVID-19 (a few samples of this study predate the infection). Cell type and time point are not known. The chain combines TRBV6-6 with TRBJ2-4; 7 nucleotides match TRBD1. The CDR3, as DNA: TGTGCCAGCAGTAACAGGGGAGACATTCAGTACTTC. Its protein product is CASSNRGDIQYF.